These 30 T cell receptor beta chains originate from one sample sequenced in a study of identifying expanded T cells in peripheral blood. Sequencing was performed with immunoSEQ multiplex PCR; in TCRdb, only in-frame clones are kept and a portion is missing. This sample has 91,000 or so clones, with about nine tenths found just once. The sequenced material came from blood. These receptors all stem from a person aged 18 to 70 in good health.

V gene TRBV21-1 combines with J gene TRBJ2-2; the table's TRBD1 call for D was not verified on the DNA. TRBV21-1 is a listed pseudogene. This CDR3 has 17 amino acids. The chain's CDR3 is CASSSTDWALGHGELFF. The CDR3 DNA is TGTGCCAGCAGCAGTACTGATTGGGCCCTCGGCCACGGGGAGCTGTTTTTT.

V gene TRBV19 combines with J gene TRBJ2-5; 8 bases are a match to TRBD2. Germline CDR1 and CDR2: LNHDA and SQIVND (reference sequence). The V segment lost 8 bases and the J segment 2 bases; nucleotides outside the gene matches: 1. The CDR3 has 12 amino acids. Here the CDR3 reads CASSGGQETQYF. The CDR3 bases are TGTGCCAGTTCGGGGGGGCAAGAGACCCAGTACTTC.

The chain links TRBV19 to TRBJ1-2; D ambiguous. The CDR3 runs 13 residues. The V end was cut by 5 bases, the J end by 4 bases, with 11 bases between. CDR1 is LNHDA, CDR2 SQIVND, per germline (reference sequence). The CDR3 here is CASSDPTFYGYTF. CDR3 bases: TGTGCCAGTAGTGATCCTACTTTCTATGGCTACACCTTC.

This chain uses TRBV5-5 with TRBJ1-3; no clear D gene. The CDR3 runs to 17 residues. Germline CDR1 SGHKS, CDR2 YYEKEE (reference sequence). The V and J ends lost 4 bases and 4 bases respectively, with 21 bases between them. Written as DNA, the CDR3 is TGTGCCAGCAGCCAAGCGACTGTCGGGGTAGGAGGAAACACCATATATTTT. Protein product: CASSQATVGVGGNTIYF.

The count of this clone is one. The V call is TRBV10-3, the J call TRBJ2-2; D call uncertain. CDR3 length: 17 residues. V lost 4 bases and J 7 bases, leaving 22 bases between the germline ends. Germline loops: CDR1 ENHRY, CDR2 SYGVKD. The CDR3 protein is CAISVRSGRDGDGELFF. CDR3 nucleotide sequence: TGTGCCATCAGTGTTCGTAGTGGCAGAGATGGGGACGGGGAGCTGTTTTTT.

The CDR3 coding sequence is TGTGCCACGACGGGGACAGGGAACAGCAATCAGCCCCAGCATTTT. This sequence encodes CATTGTGNSNQPQHF. The chain is built from TRBV19 and TRBJ1-5; 9 nucleotides line up with TRBD1. J was trimmed by 1 base and V by 10 bases; bases with no gene match: 8. The CDR3 extends over 15 amino acids. CDR1 LNHDA and CDR2 SQIVND come from the germline V gene (reference sequence).

V usage is TRBV6-5 and J usage is TRBJ1-6, with D unresolved. Germline assignment: CDR1 MNHEY and CDR2 SVGAGI. V was clipped by 5 bases and J by 6 bases, with 11 bases between them. There are 14 residues in the CDR3. CDR3 DNA sequence: TGTGCCAGCAGTGATCGGGCAGGTAATTCACCCCTCCACTTT. Its protein is CASSDRAGNSPLHF.

The count of this clone is one. The chain joins TRBV30 to TRBJ1-2, with 8 bases aligning to TRBD1. The CDR3 loop spans 14 amino acids. Germline V gives CDR1 GTSNPN, CDR2 SVGIG (reference sequence). The V and J ends lost 2 bases and 4 bases, in that order; junction bases with no gene match: 6. The CDR3 protein is CAWSTQGAGYGYTF. The CDR3 nucleotides are TGTGCCTGGAGTACCCAGGGGGCCGGCTATGGCTACACCTTC.

This chain connects TRBV28 to TRBJ2-1, with TRBD2 as a possible D gene (6 bases). The germline V and J ends were trimmed by 5 bases and 4 bases, with 24 bases remaining between them. The CDR3 totals 18 residues. The germline V gene has CDR1 MDHEN and CDR2 SYDVKM. The CDR3 is CASSLGPVLATSYNEQFF. DNA of the CDR3: TGTGCCAGCAGTCTAGGTCCAGTGCTAGCGACGAGTTACAATGAGCAGTTCTTC.

This clone has more than one count but fewer than ten. V usage is TRBV6-1 and J usage is TRBJ1-5; maybe TRBD1 (5 bases). CDR1 MNHNS and CDR2 SASEGT come from the germline V gene. The CDR3 has 13 residues. V dropped 6 bases and J dropped 7 bases, with 13 bases sitting between them. In DNA form, the CDR3 reads TGTGCCAGCAGCCCCAGGGAAAGCCAGCCCCAGCATTTT. Translated, it gives CASSPRESQPQHF.

The genes are TRBV18 and TRBJ1-1; maybe TRBD1 (5 bases). Trimming shortened V by 5 bases and J by 1 base, and 8 bases separated the two germline ends. The CDR3 sequence is 13 residues long. From germline, CDR1 is KGHSH and CDR2 LQKENI. CDR3 sequence: CASSLTGNTEAFF. The CDR3 DNA reads as TGTGCCAGCTCATTAACAGGGAACACTGAAGCTTTCTTT.

This sequence joins TRBV11-2 and TRBJ1-4, with a possible D match to TRBD1 (5 bases). Germline V gene sequence: CDR1 SGHAT, CDR2 FQNNGV. With 4 bases removed from V and 7 bases from J, the gap between germline ends came to 16 bases. The CDR3 contains 15 residues. The CDR3 sequence is CASSSPGKGREKLFF. Written as DNA, the CDR3 is TGTGCCAGCAGCTCCCCCGGGAAGGGGCGTGAAAAACTGTTTTTT.

The chain links TRBV27 to TRBJ1-2, with a possible D match to TRBD1 (5 bases). V shed 4 bases and J shed 1 base, with 7 bases lying between them. Germline lookup yields CDR1 MNHEY and CDR2 SMNVEV (reference sequence). This CDR3 contains 13 residues. This CDR3 reads CASSSDSNYGYTF. Written as DNA, the CDR3 is TGTGCCAGCAGTTCAGACAGTAACTATGGCTACACCTTC.

This sequence joins TRBV6-4 and TRBJ2-2; D remains ambiguous. Germline V gene sequence: CDR1 MRHNA, CDR2 SNTAGT. V shed 5 bases and J shed 7 bases, with 11 bases lying between them. The CDR3 sequence is 13 residues long. Written as DNA, the CDR3 is TGTGCCAGCAGTCCCCTCGAATTCGGGGAGCTGTTTTTT. Translating gives CASSPLEFGELFF.

CDR3 nucleotide sequence: TGTGCCAGCAGCCCGAAGGTTACCGGGGAGCTGTTTTTT. Encoded protein: CASSPKVTGELFF. The chain combines TRBV7-3 with TRBJ2-2; D call uncertain. This CDR3 region has 13 residues. Trimming left V 5 bases short and J 5 bases short, with 9 bases between. Germline CDR1 SGHTA, CDR2 FQGTGA.

This clone was recorded once. The rearrangement joins TRBV27 to TRBJ1-5; D possibly corresponds to TRBD1 (5 bases). CDR1 is MNHEY and CDR2 is SMNVEV in the germline V gene (reference sequence). The CDR3 has 14 amino acids. Trimming took 6 bases from V and 5 from J, leaving 14 bases between them. The CDR3 nucleotides are TGTGCCAGCAGCTCCGGACGGGGCGATCAGCCCCAGCATTTT. Translating gives CASSSGRGDQPQHF.

This rearrangement joins TRBV5-1 to TRBJ2-7, with D uncertain. Trimming left V 0 bases short and J 6 bases short, with 13 bases between. The germline V gene has CDR1 SGHRS and CDR2 YFSETQ. CDR3 length equals 14 residues. The DNA for the CDR3 is TGCGCCAGCAGCTTGGCCCCCACCCGTTCCGAGCAGTACTTC. Protein product: CASSLAPTRSEQYF.

V is TRBV5-1 and J is TRBJ2-3; 11 bases line up with TRBD2. CDR1 is SGHRS, CDR2 YFSETQ, per germline. This CDR3 has 15 residues. With V trimmed by 2 bases and J by 6 bases, 5 bases remained unmatched. The CDR3 nucleotides read TGCGCCAGCAGCTTCGGGACTAGCGGTGGGGATACGCAGTATTTT. Translating it yields CASSFGTSGGDTQYF.

The chain has TRBV27 and TRBJ2-1; no firm D call. This CDR3 region has 12 residues. Germline assignment: CDR1 MNHEY and CDR2 SMNVEV (reference sequence). V gave up 5 bases and J gave up 9 bases, with 11 bases separating them. The CDR3 DNA reads as TGTGCCAGCAGTGGGCTTGGCGTTGAGCAGTTCTTC. Translated, it gives CASSGLGVEQFF.

V usage is TRBV27 and J usage is TRBJ1-2, with 12 bases matching TRBD1. Germline V gene lookup returns CDR1 MNHEY and CDR2 SMNVEV (reference sequence). The CDR3 is 16 residues long. Unmatched junction bases numbered 11, after V lost 8 bases and J lost 4 bases. CDR3 DNA sequence: TGTGCCAGCCAGGGGACAGGGGGCAGCGGTATCTATGGCTACACCTTC. It specifies CASQGTGGSGIYGYTF.

The CDR3 protein is CASSAQGAETQYF. CDR3 DNA sequence: TGCGCCAGCAGCGCACAGGGTGCGGAGACCCAGTACTTC. The chain carries TRBV5-1 and TRBJ2-5; TRBD1 is a possible D gene (6 bases). In germline, CDR1 is SGHRS, CDR2 YFSETQ. The CDR3 has 13 amino acids. Between the trimmed V and J ends, which lost 4 bases and 5 bases, there was a span of 12 bases.

V usage is TRBV14 and J usage is TRBJ1-2; tentative D call: TRBD1 (5 bases). The CDR3 is 13 amino acids. CDR1 SGHDN and CDR2 FVKESK come from the germline V gene. V shed 0 bases and J shed 8 bases, with 10 bases lying between them. CDR3 sequence: CASSQDQGGGYTF. In DNA form, the CDR3 reads TGTGCCAGCAGCCAAGATCAGGGTGGGGGCTACACCTTC.

The chain has TRBV5-4 and TRBJ2-3, with 9 bases matching TRBD1. The germline V gene has CDR1 SGHNT and CDR2 YYREEE (reference sequence). The CDR3 loop spans 16 amino acids. V gave up 3 bases and J gave up 4 bases; unmatched junction bases: 9. CDR3 DNA: TGTGCCAGCAGCTCTACAGGGGGCATTGATGCAGATACGCAGTATTTT. Its translation is CASSSTGGIDADTQYF.

The J gene is TRBJ2-2, the V gene TRBV13; 9 bases fit TRBD1. Germline CDR1 and CDR2: PRHDT and FYEKMQ (reference sequence). The junction had 6 bases not matched to a gene; V was cut back by 5 bases and J by 5 bases. The CDR3 has 15 amino acids. The CDR3 loop is CASSSGTGWTGELFF. CDR3 coding DNA: TGTGCCAGCAGCAGTGGGACAGGGTGGACCGGGGAGCTGTTTTTT.

The chain uses TRBV2 and TRBJ2-7, with D possibly TRBD1 on 6 matching bases. Trimming pared 5 bases from V and 2 bases from J, leaving 13 bases between. Germline CDR1 and CDR2: SNHLY and FYNNEI. There are 14 residues in the CDR3. Written as DNA, the CDR3 is TGTGCCAGCAGTCGGGAACAGGGACCCTACGAGCAGTACTTC. Its protein product is CASSREQGPYEQYF. The variable domain in full, completed from reference TRBV2 and TRBJ2-7, reads EPEVTQTPSHQVTQMGQEVILRCVPISNHLYFYWYRQILGQKVEFLVSFYNNEISEKSEIFDDQFSVERPDGSNFTLKIRSTKLEDSAMYFCASSREQGPYEQYFGPGTRLTVT.

This chain links TRBV7-9 with TRBJ2-1; D gene uncertain. The CDR3 has 13 residues. Looked up from germline, CDR1 is SEHNR and CDR2 is FQNEAQ (reference sequence). V lost 5 bases to trimming and J lost 7 bases, with 12 bases between them. CDR3 sequence reads: CASSASQGNEQFF. The CDR3 DNA reads TGTGCCAGCAGCGCTTCCCAAGGGAATGAGCAGTTCTTC.

The genes are TRBV7-2 and TRBJ2-2, with a tentative D call TRBD1 (5 bases). Trimming took off 2 bases at V and 4 bases at J, with 8 bases between the two ends. The CDR3 consists of 14 residues. In germline, CDR1 is SGHTA, CDR2 FQGNSA. The CDR3 loop is CASSLIQGTGELFF. Written as DNA, the CDR3 is TGTGCCAGCAGCTTAATCCAGGGCACCGGGGAGCTGTTTTTT.

This chain connects TRBV29-1 to TRBJ2-1; TRBD1 matches 11 bases. Germline CDR1 SQVTM, CDR2 ANQGSEA. This CDR3 comprises 15 residues. The trim removed 6 bases at V and 3 bases at J, leaving 7 bases unmatched. CDR3 region: CSVATGTGGYNEQFF. DNA of the CDR3: TGCAGCGTCGCTACCGGGACAGGGGGCTACAATGAGCAGTTCTTC.

Notes on this clone: The identical CDR3 is also encoded by other nucleotide sequences in the sample. CDR3 coding DNA: TGTGCCAGTAGTATCGGGGGGGCCATGGAGCAGTACTTC. Translating it yields CASSIGGAMEQYF. The genes are TRBV19 and TRBJ2-7; 8 positions match TRBD2. The V segment lost 3 bases and the J segment 7 bases; nucleotides outside the gene matches: 5. CDR1 LNHDA and CDR2 SQIVND come from the germline V gene (reference sequence). This CDR3 spans 13 amino acids.

The chain joins TRBV20-1 to TRBJ2-5; 7 positions match TRBD2. Germline V CDR1 and CDR2: DFQATT, SNEGSKA (reference sequence). The V gene end was trimmed by 6 bases and the J gene end by 14 bases; junction bases not matched to a gene: 9. This CDR3 has 10 residues. The CDR3 coding sequence is TGCAGTGCGGTAGCGGGTCCCCCTTACTTC. The encoded protein is CSAVAGPPYF.